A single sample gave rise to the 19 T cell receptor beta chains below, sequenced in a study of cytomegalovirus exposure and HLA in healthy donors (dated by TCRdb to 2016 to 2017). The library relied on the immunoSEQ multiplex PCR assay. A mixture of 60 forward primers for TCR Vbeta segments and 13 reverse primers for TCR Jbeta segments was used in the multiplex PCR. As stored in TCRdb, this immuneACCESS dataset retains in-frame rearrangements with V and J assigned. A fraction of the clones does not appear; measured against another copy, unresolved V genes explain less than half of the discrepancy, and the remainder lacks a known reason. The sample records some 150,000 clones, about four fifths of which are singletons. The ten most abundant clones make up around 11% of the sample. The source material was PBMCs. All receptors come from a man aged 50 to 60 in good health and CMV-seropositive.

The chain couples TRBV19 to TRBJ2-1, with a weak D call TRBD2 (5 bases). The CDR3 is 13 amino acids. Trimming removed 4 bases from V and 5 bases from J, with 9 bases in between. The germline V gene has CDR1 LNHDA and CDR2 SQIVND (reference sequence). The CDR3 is CASSTSFNNEQFF. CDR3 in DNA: TGTGCCAGTAGTACTAGCTTTAACAATGAGCAGTTCTTC.

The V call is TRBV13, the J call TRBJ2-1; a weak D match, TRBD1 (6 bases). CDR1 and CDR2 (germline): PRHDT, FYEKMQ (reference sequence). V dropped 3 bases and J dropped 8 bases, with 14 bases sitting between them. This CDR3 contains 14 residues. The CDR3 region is CASSFSRGLYEQFF. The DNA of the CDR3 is TGTGCCAGCAGCTTCTCGAGGGGGTTGTATGAGCAGTTCTTC.

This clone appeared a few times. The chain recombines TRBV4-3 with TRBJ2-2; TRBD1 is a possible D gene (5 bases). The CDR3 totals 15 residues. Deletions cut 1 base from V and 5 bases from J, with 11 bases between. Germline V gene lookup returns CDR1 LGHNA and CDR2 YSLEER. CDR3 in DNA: TGCGCCAGCAGCCAAGGAAGGGGATGGACCGGGGAGCTGTTTTTT. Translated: CASSQGRGWTGELFF.

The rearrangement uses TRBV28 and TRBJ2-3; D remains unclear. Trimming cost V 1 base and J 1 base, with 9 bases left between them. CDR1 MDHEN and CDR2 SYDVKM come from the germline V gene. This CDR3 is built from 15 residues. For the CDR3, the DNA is TGTGCCAGCAGTTTATTTGGCGGAGGCACAGATACGCAGTATTTT. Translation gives CASSLFGGGTDTQYF.

CDR3: CASSPNRVRELFF. CDR3 nucleotides: TGTGCCAGCAGTCCTAACAGGGTCCGGGAGCTGTTTTTT. The chain has TRBV28 and TRBJ2-2, with D tentatively TRBD1 (6 bases). V dropped 5 bases and J dropped 9 bases, with 13 bases sitting between them. The CDR3 spans 13 residues. From germline, CDR1 is MDHEN and CDR2 SYDVKM.

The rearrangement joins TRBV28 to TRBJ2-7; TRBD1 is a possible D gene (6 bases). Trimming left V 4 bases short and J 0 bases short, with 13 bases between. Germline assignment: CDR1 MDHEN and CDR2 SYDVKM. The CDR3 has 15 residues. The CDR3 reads CASSYLRGHSYEQYF. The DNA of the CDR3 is TGTGCCAGCAGTTACCTCAGGGGCCACTCCTACGAGCAGTACTTC.

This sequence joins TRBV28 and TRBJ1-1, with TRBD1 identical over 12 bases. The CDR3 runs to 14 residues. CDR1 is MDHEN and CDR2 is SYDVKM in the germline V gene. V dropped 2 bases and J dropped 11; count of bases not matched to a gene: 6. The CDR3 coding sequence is TGTGCCAGCAGTTTAAGGGACAGGGGGCGTCGTGCTTTCTTT. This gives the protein CASSLRDRGRRAFF.

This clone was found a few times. The CDR3 sequence: CATSRVGTEAFF. The CDR3 DNA sequence: TGTGCCACTTCTCGGGTAGGCACTGAAGCTTTCTTT. The V call is TRBV6-5, the J call TRBJ1-1; D not resolved. V lost 10 bases and J 4 bases, leaving 13 bases between the germline ends. Looked up from germline, CDR1 is MNHEY and CDR2 is SVGAGI. The CDR3 totals 12 residues.

The CDR3 spells CASSGDRDEKLFF. DNA of the CDR3: TGTGCCAGCAGCGGGGACAGGGATGAAAAACTGTTTTTT. This rearrangement joins TRBV5-8 to TRBJ1-4; the match to TRBD1 covers 9 bases. CDR1 SGHTS and CDR2 YDEGEE come from the germline V gene. V gave up 4 bases and J gave up 6 bases; unmatched junction bases: 1. This CDR3 spans 13 amino acids. The full variable domain, in which reference TRBV5-8 and TRBJ1-4 provide the parts outside the CDR3, is EAGVTQSPTHLIKTRGQQATLRCSPISGHTSVYWYQQALGLGLQFLLWYDEGEERNRGNFPPRFSGRQFPNYSSELNVNALELEDSALYLCASSGDRDEKLFFGSGTQLSVL.

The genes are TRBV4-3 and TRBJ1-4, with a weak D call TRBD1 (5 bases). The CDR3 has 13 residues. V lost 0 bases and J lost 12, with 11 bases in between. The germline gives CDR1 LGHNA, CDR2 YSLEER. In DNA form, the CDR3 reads TGCGCCAGCAGCCAAGACAGGACATCCCAACTGTTTTTT. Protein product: CASSQDRTSQLFF.

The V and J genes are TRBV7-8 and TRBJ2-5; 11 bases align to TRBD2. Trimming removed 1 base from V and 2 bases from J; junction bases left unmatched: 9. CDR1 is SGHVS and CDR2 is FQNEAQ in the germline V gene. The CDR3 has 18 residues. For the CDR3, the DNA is TGTGCCAGCAGCTTAGGGTTTCCACTAGCGGGGGTACAAGAGACCCAGTACTTC. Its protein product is CASSLGFPLAGVQETQYF.

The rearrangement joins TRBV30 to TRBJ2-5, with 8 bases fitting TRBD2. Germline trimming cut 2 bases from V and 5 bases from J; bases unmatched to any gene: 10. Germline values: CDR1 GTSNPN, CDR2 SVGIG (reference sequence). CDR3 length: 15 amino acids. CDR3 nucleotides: TGTGCCTGGAGTTCCCTGCGGGGGGCCGGTGAGACCCAGTACTTC. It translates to CAWSSLRGAGETQYF.

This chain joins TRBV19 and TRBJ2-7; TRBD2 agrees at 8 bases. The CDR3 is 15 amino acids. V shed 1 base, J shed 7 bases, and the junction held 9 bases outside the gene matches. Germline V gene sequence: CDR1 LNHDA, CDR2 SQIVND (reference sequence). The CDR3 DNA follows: TGTGCCAGTAGTATAGGCGCGGGAGGCCCTCTGGAGCAGTACTTC. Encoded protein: CASSIGAGGPLEQYF. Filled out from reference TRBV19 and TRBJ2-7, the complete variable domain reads DGGITQSPKYLFRKEGQNVTLSCEQNLNHDAMYWYRQDPGQGLRLIYYSQIVNDFQKGDIAEGYSVSREKKESFPLTVTSAQKNPTAFYLCASSIGAGGPLEQYFGPGTRLTVT.

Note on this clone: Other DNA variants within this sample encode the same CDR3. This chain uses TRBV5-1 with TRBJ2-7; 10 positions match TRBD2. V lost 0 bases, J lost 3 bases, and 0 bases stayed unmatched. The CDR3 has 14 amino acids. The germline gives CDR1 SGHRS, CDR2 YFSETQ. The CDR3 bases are TGCGCCAGCAGCTTGGGGACTAGCGGCTACGAGCAGTACTTC. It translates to CASSLGTSGYEQYF. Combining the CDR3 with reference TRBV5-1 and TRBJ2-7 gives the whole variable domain KAGVTQTPRYLIKTRGQQVTLSCSPISGHRSVSWYQQTPGQGLQFLFEYFSETQRNKGNFPGRFSGRQFSNSRSEMNVSTLELGDSALYLCASSLGTSGYEQYFGPGTRLTVT.

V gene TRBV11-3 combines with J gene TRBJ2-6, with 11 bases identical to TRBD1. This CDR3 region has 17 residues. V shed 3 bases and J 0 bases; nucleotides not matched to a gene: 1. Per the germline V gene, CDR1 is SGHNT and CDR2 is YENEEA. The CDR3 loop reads CASSFGQGASGANVLTF. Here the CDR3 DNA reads TGTGCCAGCAGCTTTGGACAGGGGGCCTCTGGGGCCAACGTCCTGACTTTC.

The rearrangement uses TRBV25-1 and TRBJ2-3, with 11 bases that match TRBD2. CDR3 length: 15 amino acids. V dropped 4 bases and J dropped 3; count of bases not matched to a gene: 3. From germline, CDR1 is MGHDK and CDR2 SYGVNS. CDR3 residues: CASSGTSGSTDTQYF. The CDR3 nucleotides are TGTGCCAGCAGTGGAACTAGCGGGAGTACAGATACGCAGTATTTT.

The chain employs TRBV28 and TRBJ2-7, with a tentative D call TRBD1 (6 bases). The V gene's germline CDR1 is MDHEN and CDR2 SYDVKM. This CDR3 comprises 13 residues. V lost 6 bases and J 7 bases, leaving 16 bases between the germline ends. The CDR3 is CASSERQDLEQYF. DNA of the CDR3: TGTGCCAGCAGCGAAAGACAGGACCTGGAGCAGTACTTC. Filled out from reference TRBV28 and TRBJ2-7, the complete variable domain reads DVKVTQSSRYLVKRTGEKVFLECVQDMDHENMFWYRQDPGLGLRLIYFSYDVKMKEKGDIPEGYSVSREKKERFSLILESASTNQTSMYLCASSERQDLEQYFGPGTRLTVT.

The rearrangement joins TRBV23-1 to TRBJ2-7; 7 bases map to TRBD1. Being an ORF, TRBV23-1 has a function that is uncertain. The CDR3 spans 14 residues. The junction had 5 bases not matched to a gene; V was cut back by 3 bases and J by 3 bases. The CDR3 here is CASSQCAGGYEQYF. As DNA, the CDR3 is TGCGCCAGCAGTCAGTGTGCAGGGGGCTACGAGCAGTACTTC.

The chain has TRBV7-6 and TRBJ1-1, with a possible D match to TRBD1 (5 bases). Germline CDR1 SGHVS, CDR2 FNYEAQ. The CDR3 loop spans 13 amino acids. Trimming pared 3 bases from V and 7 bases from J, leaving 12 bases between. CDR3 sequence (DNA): TGTGCCAGCAGCTTCGGGGGGGGACGTGAAGCTTTCTTT. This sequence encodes CASSFGGGREAFF.